This T cell receptor beta chain was profiled in a study of T cells expressing NK-cell markers. About the research overall: Sorted CD3+CD56+NKG2C+, CD3+CD56+NKG2C- and CD3+CD56-NKG2C+ T cells supplied TCR beta repertoires.

The CDR3 spans 16 residues. From germline, CDR1 is MGHDK and CDR2 SYGVNS. With the 5' RACE reads reprocessed, TCRdb shows one record per CDR3 protein and no DNA. Recorded for this sample: about 150,000 distinct CDR3 sequences. The J gene is TRBJ2-2, the V gene TRBV25-1; TCRdb gives TRBD1 as the D gene, but with no DNA this cannot be confirmed. The source is a woman between 45 and 60 years old in good health. The sequencing sample was made of blood T cells: a sorted CD56 or NKG2C T cell subset, CD4+ or CD8+ T cells, or bulk PBMC T cells (not recorded which). This CDR3 is CASSGPGQGATGELFF. Variable domain in full (rest from reference TRBV25-1 and TRBJ2-2): EADIYQTPRYLVIGTGKKITLECSQTMGHDKMYWYQQDPGMELHLIHYSYGVNSTEKGDLSSESTVSRIRTEHFPLTLESARPSHTSQYLCASSGPGQGATGELFFGEGSRLTVL.